A single sample gave rise to the 11 T cell receptor beta chains below, sequenced in a study of blood T cell repertoires in COVID-19. This table comes from immunoSEQ multiplex PCR, and its TCRdb copy is limited to in-frame clones, with some not included. Of 50,000 to 70,000 clones listed, 80% to 95% are singletons. Specimen: peripheral blood. Every receptor here comes from a man aged 55 to 70 with acute or convalescent COVID-19.

The chain carries TRBV18 and TRBJ1-4; D is ambiguous. Germline V lookup: CDR1 KGHSH, CDR2 LQKENI. Trimming took 2 bases from V and 5 from J, leaving 6 bases between them. The CDR3 is made up of 13 amino acids. Here the CDR3 reads CASSPKENEKLFF. DNA of the CDR3: TGTGCCAGCTCACCAAAGGAGAATGAAAAACTGTTTTTT.

This clone was found once. The rearrangement links TRBV11-2 to TRBJ2-3, with D tentatively TRBD2 (6 bases). V was clipped by 5 bases and J by 0 bases, with 15 bases between them. Germline V gene sequence: CDR1 SGHAT, CDR2 FQNNGV. There are 16 residues in the CDR3. CDR3: CASSLALALSTDTQYF. CDR3 DNA sequence: TGTGCCAGCAGCCTAGCACTAGCCCTTAGCACAGATACGCAGTATTTT.

The chain is built from TRBV6-6 and TRBJ1-5; D is uncertain. Germline V gene sequence: CDR1 MNHNY, CDR2 SVGAGI (reference sequence). V was pared by 1 base and J by 4 bases, with 8 bases between. The CDR3 has 14 amino acids. The CDR3 sequence: CASSYLSVNQPQHF. CDR3 sequence (DNA): TGTGCCAGCAGTTACTTGTCAGTTAATCAGCCCCAGCATTTT.

The chain is built from TRBV3-1 (or the pseudogene TRBV3-2) and TRBJ2-2; 7 nucleotides line up with TRBD1. This CDR3 has 16 residues. The V gene's germline CDR1 is LGHDT and CDR2 YNNKEL (reference sequence). Trimming took 4 bases from V and 2 from J; bases not matched to a gene: 7. DNA of the CDR3: TGTGCCAGCAGCCTACCGGGACAGACTAACACCGGGGAGCTGTTTTTT. Translating gives CASSLPGQTNTGELFF.

The gene calls are TRBV5-1 and TRBJ1-5; 8 bases match TRBD1. Looked up from germline, CDR1 is SGHRS and CDR2 is YFSETQ. The CDR3 runs 15 residues. V lost 4 bases and J lost 5; bases outside the gene matches: 8. The CDR3, as DNA: TGCGCCAGCAGCCTTCAGGGGGCGCGAGATCAGCCCCAGCATTTT. This gives the protein CASSLQGARDQPQHF.

The chain couples TRBV9 to TRBJ2-6; tentatively, D is TRBD1 (5 bases). With 2 bases removed from V and 4 bases from J, the gap between germline ends came to 7 bases. This CDR3 spans 14 amino acids. The germline CDR1 and CDR2 sequences are SGDLS and YYNGEE. The CDR3 loop is CASSVTAGANVLTF. The CDR3 region has the DNA TGTGCCAGCAGCGTGACAGCCGGGGCCAACGTCCTGACTTTC.

The chain carries TRBV4-1 and TRBJ1-6; 8 nucleotides match TRBD1. The V gene's germline CDR1 is MGHRA and CDR2 YSYEKL. The CDR3 is 17 residues long. V was clipped by 0 bases and J by 8 bases; unmatched bases: 9. The CDR3 region has the DNA TGCGCCAGCAGCCAAGATGGGCAGGGGGCGATTTATTCACCCCTCCACTTT. Translation gives CASSQDGQGAIYSPLHF.

The chain carries TRBV11-1 and TRBJ2-3, with 9 bases lining up with TRBD2. The V and J ends lost 5 bases and 5 bases, in that order; junction bases with no gene match: 11. The CDR3 has 16 residues. CDR1 is SGHAT, CDR2 FQDESV, per germline (reference sequence). DNA of the CDR3: TGTGCCAGCAGCCACCTCGGCGGGAGGGCCGAAGATACGCAGTATTTT. It specifies CASSHLGGRAEDTQYF.

The CDR3 reads CASLRGASGTYEQYF. DNA for the CDR3: TGTGCCAGCCTCCGCGGGGCTAGCGGGACCTACGAGCAGTACTTC. The chain is built from TRBV28 and TRBJ2-7; TRBD2 matches at 9 bases. Germline V CDR1 and CDR2: MDHEN, SYDVKM. The CDR3 extends over 15 amino acids. Losses at the gene ends were 8 bases for V and 2 bases for J; bases not matched to a gene: 10.

The V call is TRBV30, the J call TRBJ2-3, with TRBD2 matching over 10 bases. The V segment lost 0 bases and the J segment 3 bases; nucleotides outside the gene matches: 9. Germline V gene lookup returns CDR1 GTSNPN and CDR2 SVGIG (reference sequence). This CDR3 contains 17 residues. CDR3 sequence: CAWSVRRSTSGTDTQYF. The CDR3 DNA reads TGTGCCTGGAGTGTACGAAGGTCGACTAGCGGGACAGATACGCAGTATTTT.

The chain couples TRBV7-3 to TRBJ1-6; D remains ambiguous. This CDR3 is 13 amino acids long. Deletions cut 4 bases from V and 3 bases from J, with 4 bases between. Germline CDR1 SGHTA, CDR2 FQGTGA. The CDR3 DNA follows: TGTGCCAGCAGCTCCAGCTATAATTCACCCCTCCACTTT. Translation: CASSSSYNSPLHF. Full variable domain (outside the CDR3, taken from reference TRBV7-3 and TRBJ1-6): GAGVSQTPSNKVTEKGKYVELRCDPISGHTALYWYRQSLGQGPEFLIYFQGTGAADDSGLPNDRFFAVRPEGSVSTLKIQRTERGDSAVYLCASSSSYNSPLHFGNGTRLTVT.